Described below is a single TCR beta chain sequence and its context. The antigen it binds to is not known. Base qualities are missing; no much larger clone stands one base away. The entry originates in a study of technical replicates of blood from a few donors (dated by TCRdb to the late 2010s). Reading the germline V gene gives CDR1 SGDLS and CDR2 YYNGEE. V is reduced by 2 bases and J by 4 bases, leaving a spacing of 13 bases between them. Measured from the cysteine to the phenylalanine, the CDR3 is 14 residues long. Only the CDR3 DNA is retained, 42 bases long and in frame from the first base. The library was made by the immunoSEQ multiplex PCR assay. TCRdb carries this immuneACCESS record with in-frame sequences only. Its versions omit some clonotypes, under half of them owing to an unresolved V gene in the studies checked, with the rest unexplained. The sample has 60,000 or so clones on record, 80% to 90% of them singletons. Of the sample, roughly 5.2% falls within the top ten clones.

Sequencing input: PBMCs. Recombination joined TRBV9 with TRBJ2-7, with a tentative D gene TRBD1 over 6 matching bases. The clonotype originates from a human donor in good health. Some clones in this sample may be carry-over from other donors' samples. The DNA sequence reads TGTGCCAGCAGCGTGGGGGCGAAGAATTACGAGCAGTACTTC. Translated, it gives CASSVGAKNYEQYF.